Listed below are T cell receptor beta chains from one sample, sequenced in a study of blood T cell repertoires in COVID-19. Sequencing used immunoSEQ multiplex PCR; TCRdb keeps in-frame clones, though not all of them. This sample has about 250,000 clones, with roughly nine tenths found just once. Sequencing was carried out using peripheral blood. The receptor set was obtained from a man between 18 and 29 years old with active or convalescent COVID-19. The CDR3 runs from the conserved cysteine through the conserved F or W. Each record gives: J gene, V gene, CDR3 protein.

TRBJ2-1,TRBV10-3,CAISGGRTGHNEQFF
TRBJ1-1,TRBV12-2,CASRLAGGTEAFF
TRBJ2-1,TRBV18,CASSPLLAGIYNEQFF
TRBJ1-1,TRBV12-3/TRBV12-4,CASSFPGNTEAFF
TRBJ1-5,TRBV2,CASSVGTGSNQPQHF
TRBJ2-5,TRBV7-8,CASSFSTGIEETQYF
TRBJ2-7,TRBV9,CASSPGGQGHEQYF
TRBJ1-4,TRBV10-1,CASSVGTVNEKLFF
TRBJ2-2,TRBV5-4,CASSAPGTSVSGELFF
TRBJ1-2,TRBV7-2,CASSPEGDYGYTF
TRBJ1-1,TRBV6-2/TRBV6-3,CASSYSVYTGGFTEAFF
TRBJ1-2,TRBV28,CASSLGGQAGYGYTF
TRBJ1-1,TRBV30,CAWSPGRETEAFF
TRBJ2-3,TRBV27,CASSLSASGRPQGF
TRBJ1-2,TRBV6-1,CASSEEEGRRLGGYTF
TRBJ2-1,TRBV18,CASSPPIGAEGEQFF
TRBJ1-4,TRBV27,CASRLQGAANEKLFF